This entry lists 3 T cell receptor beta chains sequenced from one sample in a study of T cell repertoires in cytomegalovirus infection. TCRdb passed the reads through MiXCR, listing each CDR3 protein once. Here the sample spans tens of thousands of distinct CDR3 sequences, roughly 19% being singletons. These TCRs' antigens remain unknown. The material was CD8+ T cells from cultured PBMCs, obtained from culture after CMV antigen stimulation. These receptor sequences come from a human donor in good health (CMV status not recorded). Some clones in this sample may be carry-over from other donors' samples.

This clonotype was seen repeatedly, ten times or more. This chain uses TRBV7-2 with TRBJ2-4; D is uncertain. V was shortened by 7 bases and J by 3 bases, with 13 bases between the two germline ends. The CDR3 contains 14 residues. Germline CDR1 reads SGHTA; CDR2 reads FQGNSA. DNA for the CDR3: TGTGCCAGCAAAGAGGCCCGTGTCAAAAACATTCAGTACTTC. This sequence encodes CASKEARVKNIQYF.

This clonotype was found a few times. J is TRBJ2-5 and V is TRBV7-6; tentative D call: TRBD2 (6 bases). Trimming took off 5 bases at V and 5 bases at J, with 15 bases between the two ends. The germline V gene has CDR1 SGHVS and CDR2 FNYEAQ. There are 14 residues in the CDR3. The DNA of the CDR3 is TGTGCCAGCAGCCTAACGGAGGGCCGGGAGACCCAGTACTTC. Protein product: CASSLTEGRETQYF.

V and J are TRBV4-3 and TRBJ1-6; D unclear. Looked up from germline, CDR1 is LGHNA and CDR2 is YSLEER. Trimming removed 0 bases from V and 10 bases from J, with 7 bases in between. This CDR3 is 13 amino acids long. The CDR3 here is CASSQDWLSPLHF. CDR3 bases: TGCGCCAGCAGCCAAGATTGGCTATCACCCCTCCACTTT.